This TCR beta chain was captured in a study of CXCR3-negative and CXCR3-positive naive CD8 T cells (dated by TCRdb to the late 2010s). Background for the entire study: In total, about 135 million TRB reads were obtained, which works out to roughly 1.5 +/- 0.3 million reads per library. Diversity and physicochemical repertoire analyses were performed on 11 donors pooled from two independent experiments. For the TRBV-TRBJ cluster analysis, the naive subsets came from 5 or 6 donors, while the memory cells came from 3 donors.

Each CD8+ T cell subset was flow-sorted in triplicate, with 300,000 cells per subset placed directly into RLT lysis buffer. Naive CD8+ T cells were defined stringently as CD45RO-CCR7+CD27+CD95- to exclude memory contaminants. Using standard density gradient centrifugation, peripheral blood mononuclear cells were isolated from buffy coats. A FACSAria III was used to flow-sort naive CD8+ T cells into CXCR3-negative and CXCR3-positive populations. Total RNA was extracted from sorted cells using an RNeasy Mini Kit. The CDR3 goes from the cysteine to the phenylalanine over 17 residues. No DNA sequence is on record. CDR1 is given as DFQATT and CDR2 as SNEGSKA, both from the germline V gene (reference sequence). The paper's findings and limits, for the study overall: Freshly isolated PBMCs were used for most assays because CXCR3 expression went down partially after cryopreservation. Compared with CXCR3-negative naive cells, CXCR3-positive naive cells had TRB CDR3s with higher hydrophobicity (lower Kidera factor 4), lower energy, and higher strength and volume indices. Because surface CD5, which is linked to self-reactivity in mice, was comparable between the naive subsets, TCR interaction strength was also inferred from TRB CDR3 physicochemical properties. TRBV-TRBJ usage was similar between naive CXCR3-negative and CXCR3-positive cells from the same donor, while memory cells showed distinct patterns. Both naive subsets had comparably high repertoire diversity, while memory CD8+ T cells had much lower repertoire diversity.

A word on this clonotype: There is no known antigen for this receptor.

TCRdb lists the instrument as NextSeq 550. The Human TCR Profiling Kit (MiLaboratory) was used to make UMI-labeled 5' RACE TRB cDNA libraries. cDNA synthesis used the entire amount of extracted RNA, and PCR amplification then used the entire amount of cDNA produced. Libraries were prepared in parallel with an identical number of PCR cycles. The published analysis was carried out like this. With a requirement of at least two reads per UMI, MIGEC and MiXCR extracted about 50,000 +/- 10,000 unique UMI-labeled TRB cDNA molecules per library. An average of approximately 40,000 +/- 10,000 functional in-frame TRB CDR3 nucleotide clonotypes without stop codons was found per library. After downsampling to 5000 UMI-labeled TRB molecules per sample, diversity metrics, including normalized Shannon-Wiener and Chao1, were computed in VDJtools. Clonotype-size-weighted physicochemical properties of the central five CDR3 residues (interaction energy, strength, volume and Kidera factor 4) were computed in VDJtools. TCRdb reprocessed the raw reads; every CDR3 protein sequence is a single record, and DNA is not supplied. These V and J calls are TCRdb output, not the study's own analysis. Per the sample table, the count is about 84,000 distinct CDR3 sequences. The ten largest clonotypes hold roughly 0.59% of the sample.

The sequenced material came from naive CXCR3+ CD8+ T cells from blood. Reading the label with the study, this specimen's cell subset or site is: CD45RO-CCR7+CD27+CD95- naive CD8+ T cells expressing CXCR3 (TNR3+). This clonotype was sampled from a human donor in good health. Some clones in this sample may be carry-over from other donors' samples. The chain links TRBV20-1 with TRBJ2-7; with no DNA, the TCRdb D assignment of TRBD2 cannot be verified. The CDR3 region reads CSARAPSGSSLSYEQYF.